Each of the 29 T cell receptor beta chains below was sequenced from the same sample in a study of blood T cell repertoires in COVID-19. Sequencing used immunoSEQ multiplex PCR; TCRdb keeps in-frame clones, though not all of them. The table lists approximately 130,000 clones, roughly 81% of them singletons. The sample was peripheral blood. These receptor sequences come from a human donor in a cohort sampled during active COVID-19.

The CDR3 protein is CASSRTEDATNEKLFF. In nucleotides, the CDR3 is TGTGCCAGCAGCCGGACAGAGGATGCAACTAATGAAAAACTGTTTTTT. The chain has TRBV28 and TRBJ1-4, with D tentatively TRBD1 (6 bases). Trimming cost V 6 bases and J 0 bases, with 14 bases left between them. This CDR3 has 16 amino acids. Germline V gene lookup returns CDR1 MDHEN and CDR2 SYDVKM.

V usage is TRBV18 and J usage is TRBJ1-6; 8 bases agree with TRBD1. Germline V gene sequence: CDR1 KGHSH, CDR2 LQKENI. The CDR3 covers 16 residues. V was clipped by 4 bases and J by 9 bases; unmatched bases: 11. This chain's CDR3 is CASSRAGGGISSPLHF. In nucleotides, the CDR3 is TGTGCCAGCTCACGCGCAGGGGGCGGGATAAGTTCACCCCTCCACTTT.

The chain has TRBV15 and TRBJ2-5, with D perhaps TRBD2 (5 bases). V was clipped by 0 bases and J by 4 bases, with 15 bases between them. This CDR3 spans 16 amino acids. Germline V gene sequence: CDR1 LNHNV, CDR2 YYDKDF (reference sequence). CDR3 bases: TGTGCCACCAGCAGAGATTGGGATGGTCGGGGAGAGACCCAGTACTTC. Amino acids: CATSRDWDGRGETQYF. The full variable domain, its missing parts supplied by reference TRBV15 and TRBJ2-5, is DAMVIQNPRYQVTQFGKPVTLSCSQTLNHNVMYWYQQKSSQAPKLLFHYYDKDFNNEADTPDNFQSRRPNTSFCFLDIRSPGLGDTAMYLCATSRDWDGRGETQYFGPGTRLLVL.

CDR3 DNA sequence: TGTGCCAGCAGCGTAACGGACAGGGGGAACTATGGCTACACCTTC. Encoded protein: CASSVTDRGNYGYTF. V usage is TRBV9 and J usage is TRBJ1-2; 10 nucleotides agree with TRBD1. With 1 base clipped from V and 2 bases from J, the junction kept 2 bases outside the gene matches. The length of the CDR3 is 15 residues. Germline assignment: CDR1 SGDLS and CDR2 YYNGEE.

The J gene is TRBJ1-1, the V gene TRBV6-1; D unresolved. Germline V gene data show CDR1 as MNHNS and CDR2 as SASEGT. There are 15 residues in the CDR3. The V end was cut by 2 bases, the J end by 0 bases, with 10 bases between. The CDR3 spells CASSEWAYMNTEAFF. CDR3 nucleotides: TGTGCCAGCAGTGAATGGGCATACATGAACACTGAAGCTTTCTTT.

This chain joins TRBV2 and TRBJ2-7; D remains unclear. This CDR3 comprises 13 residues. V lost 7 bases, J lost 4 bases, and 14 bases lay in between. Germline loops: CDR1 SNHLY, CDR2 FYNNEI. Written as DNA, the CDR3 is TGTGCCAGCACCCAGTCAGACTCGTACGAGCAGTACTTC. It translates to CASTQSDSYEQYF.

This clone was observed a handful of times. The chain has TRBV27 and TRBJ1-4; D possibly corresponds to TRBD1 (6 bases). CDR1 and CDR2 (germline): MNHEY, SMNVEV (reference sequence). The CDR3 contains 14 residues. The ends were cut back, 6 bases at V and 5 bases at J, with 13 bases in the middle. DNA of the CDR3: TGTGCCAGCAGGGAGGACAGCTTGAATGAAAAACTGTTTTTT. Its translation: CASREDSLNEKLFF. The full variable domain, with the rest looked up from reference TRBV27 and TRBJ1-4, is EAQVTQNPRYLITVTGKKLTVTCSQNMNHEYMSWYRQDPGLGLRQIYYSMNVEVTDKGDVPEGYKVSRKEKRNFPLILESPSPNQTSLYFCASREDSLNEKLFFGSGTQLSVL.

The chain uses TRBV19 and TRBJ2-3; TRBD2 agrees at 7 bases. Looked up from germline, CDR1 is LNHDA and CDR2 is SQIVND (reference sequence). The length of the CDR3 is 16 residues. Losses at the gene ends were 9 bases for V and 2 bases for J; bases not matched to a gene: 14. CDR3 in amino acids: CASGGGADLYTDTQYF. The CDR3 DNA follows: TGTGCCAGCGGCGGGGGTGCGGACCTGTACACAGATACGCAGTATTTT.

The chain combines TRBV19 with TRBJ2-5, with a tentative D call TRBD2 (5 bases). The CDR3 consists of 11 residues. The germline V gene encodes CDR1 LNHDA and CDR2 SQIVND (reference sequence). Trimming removed 6 bases at V and 7 bases at J, with 9 bases between. The CDR3 region is CASSVGGTQYF. Here the CDR3 DNA reads TGTGCCAGTAGCGTTGGAGGGACCCAGTACTTC.

The CDR3 here is CASSPPNSGGQETQYF. The CDR3, as DNA: TGTGCCAGCAGTCCACCCAATAGCGGGGGGCAGGAGACCCAGTACTTC. The chain joins TRBV25-1 to TRBJ2-5; 10 nucleotides match TRBD2. Germline assignment: CDR1 MGHDK and CDR2 SYGVNS. V dropped 5 bases and J dropped 5; count of bases not matched to a gene: 11. The CDR3 has 16 amino acids.

This chain connects TRBV6-2 or TRBV6-3 to TRBJ1-2, with 10 bases lining up with TRBD1. CDR3 length: 13 residues. V was clipped by 2 bases and J by 10 bases; unmatched bases: 4. Per the germline V gene, CDR1 is MNHEY and CDR2 is SVGEGT. CDR3 nucleotides: TGTGCCAGCAGTTACGCGGGACAGGGGCCCTACACCTTC. Encoded protein: CASSYAGQGPYTF.

V is TRBV6-1 and J is TRBJ1-1; D gene ambiguous. CDR1 is MNHNS and CDR2 is SASEGT in the germline V gene. V was trimmed by 2 bases and J by 5 bases, leaving 12 bases between them. The CDR3 contains 14 residues. The DNA for the CDR3 is TGTGCCAGCAGTGAACCCAGCCGGAGAACTGAAGCTTTCTTT. This translates into CASSEPSRRTEAFF.

In DNA, the CDR3 is TGTGCCAGCAGCGCCCCAGGGGAAAAACTGTTTTTT. It is translated as CASSAPGEKLFF. The gene calls are TRBV25-1 and TRBJ1-4; maybe TRBD1 (5 bases). With 6 bases removed from V and 8 bases from J, the gap between germline ends came to 10 bases. CDR1 is MGHDK and CDR2 is SYGVNS in the germline V gene. The CDR3 has 12 residues.

This clone appeared a single time. The J gene is TRBJ2-7, the V gene TRBV19; 8 bases agree with TRBD2. The trim removed 6 bases at V and 0 bases at J, leaving 13 bases unmatched. Germline values: CDR1 LNHDA, CDR2 SQIVND (reference sequence). This CDR3 region has 17 residues. CDR3 sequence reads: CASRHSGGTGSSYEQYF. Written as DNA, the CDR3 is TGTGCCAGTAGACACTCGGGGGGGACGGGGAGCTCCTACGAGCAGTACTTC.

The chain is built from TRBV4-1 and TRBJ2-7, with D possibly being TRBD2 (5 bases). Trimming removed 4 bases at V and 3 bases at J, with 13 bases between. The CDR3 spans 14 residues. CDR1 is MGHRA and CDR2 is YSYEKL in the germline V gene. CDR3 residues: CASSPVAGDYEQYF. CDR3 sequence (DNA): TGCGCCAGCAGCCCGGTCGCCGGGGACTACGAGCAGTACTTC.

This clone was seen a few times. The chain has TRBV30 and TRBJ2-7; possible D gene TRBD2, 6 bases. The CDR3 spans 13 residues. Trimming removed 2 bases at V and 0 bases at J, with 8 bases between. Per germline, CDR1 GTSNPN and CDR2 SVGIG (reference sequence). The CDR3 reads CAWSWRGSYEQYF. The DNA for the CDR3 is TGTGCCTGGAGTTGGCGGGGCTCCTACGAGCAGTACTTC.

The chain joins TRBV30 to TRBJ1-3, with a possible D match to TRBD1 (6 bases). Per germline, CDR1 GTSNPN and CDR2 SVGIG (reference sequence). Trimming shortened V by 3 bases and J by 0 bases, and 12 bases separated the two germline ends. The length of the CDR3 is 15 residues. CDR3 protein: CAWRPGQHSGNTIYF. CDR3 nucleotides: TGTGCCTGGAGACCGGGACAACACTCTGGAAACACCATATATTTT.

The chain uses TRBV2 and TRBJ2-3, with 10 bases fitting TRBD2. Trimming at V came to 8 bases and at J to 2 bases, leaving 16 bases not matched to a gene. The germline CDR1 and CDR2 sequences are SNHLY and FYNNEI. The CDR3 has 18 amino acids. CDR3 sequence: CASSIPRERGGVTDTQYF. CDR3 sequence (DNA): TGTGCCAGCTCGATCCCTCGAGAGCGGGGGGGAGTCACAGATACGCAGTATTTT.

DNA for the CDR3: TGTGCCAGCAGCCACGACAGCTATGGCTACACCTTC. This sequence encodes CASSHDSYGYTF. The genes are TRBV3-1 (or the pseudogene TRBV3-2) and TRBJ1-2, with D possibly TRBD1 on 5 matching bases. Trimming left V 3 bases short and J 4 bases short, with 6 bases between. CDR1 is LGHDT and CDR2 is YNNKEL in the germline V gene (reference sequence). This CDR3 region has 12 residues.

This CDR3 reads CASSRREFSYNEQFF. DNA of the CDR3: TGTGCCAGCAGCCGCCGGGAATTCTCTTACAATGAGCAGTTCTTC. The chain has TRBV3-1 (or the pseudogene TRBV3-2) and TRBJ2-1, with D possibly TRBD2 on 5 matching bases. V dropped 4 bases and J dropped 4 bases, with 14 bases sitting between them. Germline CDR1 reads LGHDT; CDR2 reads YNNKEL (reference sequence). This CDR3 is built from 15 residues.

The table lists this clone with a count of one. This chain joins TRBV5-1 and TRBJ1-4, with D perhaps matching TRBD1 (6 bases). The CDR3 loop spans 14 amino acids. Deletions cut 4 bases from V and 5 bases from J, with 12 bases between. Per germline, CDR1 SGHRS and CDR2 YFSETQ. This CDR3 is CASSLGQQNEKLFF. The CDR3 bases are TGCGCCAGCAGCCTAGGACAGCAGAATGAAAAACTGTTTTTT.

The chain has TRBV5-1 and TRBJ2-3, with 11 nucleotides matching TRBD1. V shed 1 base and J 4 bases; nucleotides not matched to a gene: 8. This CDR3 spans 17 amino acids. The germline gives CDR1 SGHRS, CDR2 YFSETQ. The CDR3 loop is CASSLTVRTGGADTQYF. DNA for the CDR3: TGCGCCAGCAGCTTGACCGTCCGGACAGGGGGCGCAGATACGCAGTATTTT.

V gene TRBV29-1 combines with J gene TRBJ1-4, with 8 bases that match TRBD1. V dropped 7 bases and J dropped 2; count of bases not matched to a gene: 3. From germline, CDR1 is SQVTM and CDR2 ANQGSEA. The CDR3 has 13 residues. The CDR3 DNA reads TGCAGCGCAAGACAGGGGACTAATGAAAAACTGTTTTTT. Protein: CSARQGTNEKLFF.

V and J are TRBV6-5 and TRBJ1-1; 8 bases line up with TRBD1. CDR3 length: 15 amino acids. CDR1 is MNHEY, CDR2 SVGAGI, per germline. V gave up 7 bases and J gave up 5 bases; unmatched junction bases: 12. The CDR3 DNA reads as TGTGCCAGCAACTTAAACTTACAGGGGGGAACTGAAGCTTTCTTT. This codes for CASNLNLQGGTEAFF.

This chain links TRBV7-2 with TRBJ1-6, with no clear D. The V end lost 5 bases, the J end lost 7 bases, and 15 bases lay between the germline ends. Per the germline V gene, CDR1 is SGHTA and CDR2 is FQGNSA. This CDR3 region has 15 residues. This CDR3 is CASSPATGSNSPLHF. In DNA form, the CDR3 reads TGTGCCAGCAGCCCAGCGACGGGGTCGAATTCACCCCTCCACTTT.

The chain employs TRBV5-5 and TRBJ1-5; 9 bases align to TRBD1. V lost 2 bases and J lost 4; bases outside the gene matches: 4. Germline CDR1 reads SGHKS; CDR2 reads YYEKEE (reference sequence). The CDR3 is 15 residues long. The CDR3 is CASSFTGGGNQPQHF. The DNA for the CDR3 is TGTGCCAGCAGCTTTACAGGGGGCGGAAATCAGCCCCAGCATTTT.

V is TRBV25-1 and J is TRBJ2-1; weak D call: TRBD1 (5 bases). V was cut by 3 bases and J by 5 bases, with 11 bases left in between. This CDR3 region has 14 residues. CDR1 MGHDK and CDR2 SYGVNS come from the germline V gene. This chain's CDR3 is CASSDQGRDNEQFF. CDR3 bases: TGTGCCAGCAGTGATCAGGGCAGGGACAATGAGCAGTTCTTC.

The chain couples TRBV2 to TRBJ1-4; 8 bases fit TRBD1. This CDR3 has 12 amino acids. Germline lookup yields CDR1 SNHLY and CDR2 FYNNEI. This CDR3 is CVCGQGNEKLFF. The DNA of the CDR3 is TGTGTTTGCGGACAGGGAAATGAAAAACTGTTTTTT.

The chain combines TRBV30 with TRBJ1-4, with D tentatively TRBD1 (5 bases). Trimming left V 0 bases short and J 10 bases short, with 15 bases between. Per the germline V gene, CDR1 is GTSNPN and CDR2 is SVGIG (reference sequence). The CDR3 length is 14 residues. CDR3 protein: CAWSVNQGPGKLFF. The CDR3 DNA reads as TGTGCCTGGAGTGTAAACCAGGGCCCCGGAAAACTGTTTTTT.